These 10 T cell receptor beta chains came from one sample sequenced in a study of blood T cell repertoires in COVID-19. The data were produced by immunoSEQ multiplex PCR, yet TCRdb's version contains in-frame clones alone and is incomplete. The top ten clones hold 6.5% to 8% of a sample with about 51,000 clones, around 87% of them seen once. Sequences were obtained from peripheral blood. Source of these receptors: a man between 50 and 59 years old with active COVID-19.

The DNA of the CDR3 is TGCAGCGCCGGGGGACCGGGACTGTTATCCTCCTACGAGCAGTACTTC. Its protein is CSAGGPGLLSSYEQYF. The gene calls are TRBV29-1 and TRBJ2-7; tentative D call: TRBD2 (6 bases). Germline values: CDR1 SQVTM, CDR2 ANQGSEA. The V end lost 7 bases, the J end lost 0 bases, and 22 bases lay between the germline ends. The CDR3 runs 16 residues.

This clone was found once. This chain uses TRBV19 with TRBJ1-1, with D possibly being TRBD1 (6 bases). Germline CDR1 reads LNHDA; CDR2 reads SQIVND (reference sequence). V was shortened by 9 bases and J by 1 base, with 12 bases between the two germline ends. CDR3 length equals 13 residues. This CDR3 is CASSQGPNTEAFF. CDR3 coding DNA: TGTGCCAGCTCACAGGGTCCGAACACTGAAGCTTTCTTT.

The V call is TRBV14, the J call TRBJ1-1; D unclear. Between the trimmed V and J ends, which lost 4 bases and 11 bases, there was a span of 14 bases. This CDR3 region has 12 residues. CDR1 is SGHDN and CDR2 is FVKESK in the germline V gene. Here the CDR3 DNA reads TGTGCCAGCAGCCCCTCCGGCAGGTCCGCTTTCTTT. Its protein is CASSPSGRSAFF.

The chain combines TRBV5-4 with TRBJ2-7, with D hard to call. The CDR3 spans 13 residues. Per germline, CDR1 SGHNT and CDR2 YYREEE (reference sequence). The V end was cut by 0 bases, the J end by 1 base, with 5 bases between. CDR3 sequence: CASSLGRSYEQYF. The CDR3 DNA sequence: TGTGCCAGCAGCTTGGGCAGATCCTACGAGCAGTACTTC.

The J gene is TRBJ1-1, the V gene TRBV12-5; D remains ambiguous. The CDR3 totals 11 residues. From germline, CDR1 is LGHNT and CDR2 FRNRAP. Deletions cut 0 bases from V and 8 bases from J, with 4 bases between. CDR3 sequence: CASGLVQEAFF. For the CDR3, the DNA is TGTGCTAGTGGTTTGGTACAGGAAGCTTTCTTT.

CDR3 region: CASSLGQLISTEAFF. DNA for the CDR3: TGTGCCAGCTCACTGGGACAGCTTATATCAACTGAAGCTTTCTTT. The rearrangement uses TRBV18 and TRBJ1-1; 7 nucleotides line up with TRBD1. CDR3 size: 15 residues. J was trimmed by 5 bases and V by 4 bases; bases with no gene match: 10. CDR1 is KGHSH, CDR2 LQKENI, per germline.

The chain uses TRBV29-1 and TRBJ1-1, with D possibly being TRBD1 (6 bases). The germline CDR1 and CDR2 sequences are SQVTM and ANQGSEA. Deletions cut 7 bases from V and 1 base from J, with 7 bases between. CDR3 length equals 11 residues. The CDR3 DNA follows: TGCAGCGGACAGGAGAACACTGAAGCTTTCTTT. Its protein product is CSGQENTEAFF.

V is TRBV30 and J is TRBJ1-1; D unresolved. V was cut by 4 bases and J by 2 bases, with 14 bases left in between. The germline V gene encodes CDR1 GTSNPN and CDR2 SVGIG (reference sequence). The CDR3 covers 14 residues. In DNA, the CDR3 is TGTGCCTGGACCAATGAGGTGAGAAACACTGAAGCTTTCTTT. Protein: CAWTNEVRNTEAFF.

The chain uses TRBV20-1 and TRBJ2-7, with 12 bases matching TRBD2. This CDR3 region has 16 residues. Per germline, CDR1 DFQATT and CDR2 SNEGSKA (reference sequence). Unmatched junction bases numbered 10, after V lost 3 bases and J lost 4 bases. CDR3 residues: CSASGSLTSGRYEQYF. CDR3 in DNA: TGCAGTGCTAGTGGGTCGTTAACTAGCGGGAGGTACGAGCAGTACTTC.

The DNA for the CDR3 is TGTGCCAGCAGCCCATCGGGGGTGCCTGGGTACGAGCAGTACTTC. It codes for CASSPSGVPGYEQYF. The chain employs TRBV7-9 and TRBJ2-7; maybe TRBD2 (6 bases). The CDR3 consists of 15 residues. Germline lookup yields CDR1 SEHNR and CDR2 FQNEAQ (reference sequence). Trimming shortened V by 5 bases and J by 4 bases, and 18 bases separated the two germline ends.